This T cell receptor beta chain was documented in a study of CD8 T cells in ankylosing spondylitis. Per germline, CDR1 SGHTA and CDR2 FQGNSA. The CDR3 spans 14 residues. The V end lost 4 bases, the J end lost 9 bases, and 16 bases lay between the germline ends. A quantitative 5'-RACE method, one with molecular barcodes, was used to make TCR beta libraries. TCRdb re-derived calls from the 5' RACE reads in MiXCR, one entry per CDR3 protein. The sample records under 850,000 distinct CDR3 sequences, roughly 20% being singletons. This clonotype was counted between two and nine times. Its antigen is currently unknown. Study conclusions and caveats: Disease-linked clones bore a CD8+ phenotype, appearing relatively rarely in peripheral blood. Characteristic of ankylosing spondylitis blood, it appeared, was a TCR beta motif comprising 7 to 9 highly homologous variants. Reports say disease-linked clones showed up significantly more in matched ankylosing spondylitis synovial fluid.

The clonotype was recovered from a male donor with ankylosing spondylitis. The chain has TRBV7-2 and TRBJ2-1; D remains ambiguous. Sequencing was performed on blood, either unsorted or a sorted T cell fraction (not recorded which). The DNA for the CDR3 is TGTGCCAGCAGCTCGACGGTAGGGTTGAGTGAGCAGTTCTTC. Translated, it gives CASSSTVGLSEQFF.